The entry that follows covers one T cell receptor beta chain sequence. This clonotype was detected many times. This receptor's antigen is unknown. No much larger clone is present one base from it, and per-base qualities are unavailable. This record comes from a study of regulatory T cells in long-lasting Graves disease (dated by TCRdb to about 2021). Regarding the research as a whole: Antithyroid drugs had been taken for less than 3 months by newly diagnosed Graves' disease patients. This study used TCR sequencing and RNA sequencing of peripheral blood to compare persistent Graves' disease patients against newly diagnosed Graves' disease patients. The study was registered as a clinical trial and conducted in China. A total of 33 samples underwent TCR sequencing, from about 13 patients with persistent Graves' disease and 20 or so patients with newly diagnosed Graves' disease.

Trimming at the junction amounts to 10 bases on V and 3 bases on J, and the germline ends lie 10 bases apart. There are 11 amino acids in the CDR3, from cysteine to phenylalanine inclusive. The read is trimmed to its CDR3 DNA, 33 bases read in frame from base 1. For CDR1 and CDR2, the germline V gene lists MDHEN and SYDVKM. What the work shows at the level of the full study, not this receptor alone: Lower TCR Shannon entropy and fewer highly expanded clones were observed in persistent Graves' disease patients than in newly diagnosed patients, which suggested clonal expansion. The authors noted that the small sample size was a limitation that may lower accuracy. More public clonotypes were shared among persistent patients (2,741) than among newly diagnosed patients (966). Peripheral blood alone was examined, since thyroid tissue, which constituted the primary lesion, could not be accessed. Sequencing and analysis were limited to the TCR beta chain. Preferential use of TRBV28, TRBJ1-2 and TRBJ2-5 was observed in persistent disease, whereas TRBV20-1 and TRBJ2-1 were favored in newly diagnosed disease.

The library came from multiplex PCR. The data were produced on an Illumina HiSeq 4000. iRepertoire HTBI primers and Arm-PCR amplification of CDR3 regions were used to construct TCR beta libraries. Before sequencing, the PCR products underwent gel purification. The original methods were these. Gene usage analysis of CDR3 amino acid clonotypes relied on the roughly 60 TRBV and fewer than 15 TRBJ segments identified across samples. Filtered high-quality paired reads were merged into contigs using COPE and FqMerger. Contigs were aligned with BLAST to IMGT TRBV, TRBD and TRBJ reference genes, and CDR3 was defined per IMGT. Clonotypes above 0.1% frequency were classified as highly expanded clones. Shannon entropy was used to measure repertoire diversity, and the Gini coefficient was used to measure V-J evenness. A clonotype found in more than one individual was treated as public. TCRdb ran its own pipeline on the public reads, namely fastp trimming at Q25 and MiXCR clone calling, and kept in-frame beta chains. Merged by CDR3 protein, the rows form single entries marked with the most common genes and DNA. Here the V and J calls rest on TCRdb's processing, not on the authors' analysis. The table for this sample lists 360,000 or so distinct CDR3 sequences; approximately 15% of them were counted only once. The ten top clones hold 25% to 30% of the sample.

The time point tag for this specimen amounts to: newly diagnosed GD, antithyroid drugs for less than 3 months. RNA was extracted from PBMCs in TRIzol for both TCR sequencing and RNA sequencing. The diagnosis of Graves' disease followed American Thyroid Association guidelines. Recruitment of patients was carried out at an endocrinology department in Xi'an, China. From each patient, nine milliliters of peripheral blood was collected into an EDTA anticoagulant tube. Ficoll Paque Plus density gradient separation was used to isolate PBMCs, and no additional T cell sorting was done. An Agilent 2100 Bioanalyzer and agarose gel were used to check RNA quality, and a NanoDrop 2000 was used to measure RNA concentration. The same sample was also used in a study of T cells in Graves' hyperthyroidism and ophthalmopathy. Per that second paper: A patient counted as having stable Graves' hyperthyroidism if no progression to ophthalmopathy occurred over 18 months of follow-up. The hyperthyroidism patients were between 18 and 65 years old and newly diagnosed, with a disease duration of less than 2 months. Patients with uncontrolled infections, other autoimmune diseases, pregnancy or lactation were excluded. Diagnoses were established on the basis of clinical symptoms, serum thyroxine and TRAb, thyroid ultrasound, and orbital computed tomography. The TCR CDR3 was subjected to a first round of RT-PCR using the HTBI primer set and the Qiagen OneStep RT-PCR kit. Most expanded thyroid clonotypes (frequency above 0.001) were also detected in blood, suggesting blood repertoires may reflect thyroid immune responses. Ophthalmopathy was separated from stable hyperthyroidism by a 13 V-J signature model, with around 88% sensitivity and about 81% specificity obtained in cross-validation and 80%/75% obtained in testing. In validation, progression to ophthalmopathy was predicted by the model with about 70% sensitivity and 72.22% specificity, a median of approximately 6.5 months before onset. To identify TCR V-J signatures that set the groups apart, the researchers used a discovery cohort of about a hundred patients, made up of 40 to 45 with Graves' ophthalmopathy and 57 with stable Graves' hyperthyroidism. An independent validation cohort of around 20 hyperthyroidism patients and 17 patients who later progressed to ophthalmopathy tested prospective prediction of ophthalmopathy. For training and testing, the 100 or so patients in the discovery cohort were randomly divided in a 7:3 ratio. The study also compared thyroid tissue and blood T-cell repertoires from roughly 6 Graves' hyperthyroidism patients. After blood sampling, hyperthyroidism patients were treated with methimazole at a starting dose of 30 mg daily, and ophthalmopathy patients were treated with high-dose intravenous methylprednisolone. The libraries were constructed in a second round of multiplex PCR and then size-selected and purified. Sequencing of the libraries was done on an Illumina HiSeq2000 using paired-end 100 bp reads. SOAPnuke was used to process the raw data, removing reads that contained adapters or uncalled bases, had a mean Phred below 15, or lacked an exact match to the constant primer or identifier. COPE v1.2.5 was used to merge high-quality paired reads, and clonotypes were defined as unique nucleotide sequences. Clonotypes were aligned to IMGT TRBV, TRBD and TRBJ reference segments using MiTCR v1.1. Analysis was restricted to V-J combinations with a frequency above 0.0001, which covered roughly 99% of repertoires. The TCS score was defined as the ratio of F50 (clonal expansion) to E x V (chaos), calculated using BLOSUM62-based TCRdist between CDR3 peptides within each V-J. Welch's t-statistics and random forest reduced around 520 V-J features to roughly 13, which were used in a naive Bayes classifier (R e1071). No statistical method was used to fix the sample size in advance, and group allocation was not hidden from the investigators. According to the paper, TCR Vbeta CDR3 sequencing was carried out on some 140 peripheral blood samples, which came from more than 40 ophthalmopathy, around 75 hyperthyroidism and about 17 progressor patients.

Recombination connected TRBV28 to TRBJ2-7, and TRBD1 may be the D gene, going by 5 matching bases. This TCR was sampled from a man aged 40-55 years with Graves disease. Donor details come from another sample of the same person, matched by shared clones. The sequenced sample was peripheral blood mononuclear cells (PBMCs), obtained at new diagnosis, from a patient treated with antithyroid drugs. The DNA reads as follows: TGTGCCACCTGGACAAACTACGAGCAGTACTTC. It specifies CATWTNYEQYF. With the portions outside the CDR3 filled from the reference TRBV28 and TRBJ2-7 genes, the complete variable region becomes DVKVTQSSRYLVKRTGEKVFLECVQDMDHENMFWYRQDPGLGLRLIYFSYDVKMKEKGDIPEGYSVSREKKERFSLILESASTNQTSMYLCATWTNYEQYFGPGTRLTVT.